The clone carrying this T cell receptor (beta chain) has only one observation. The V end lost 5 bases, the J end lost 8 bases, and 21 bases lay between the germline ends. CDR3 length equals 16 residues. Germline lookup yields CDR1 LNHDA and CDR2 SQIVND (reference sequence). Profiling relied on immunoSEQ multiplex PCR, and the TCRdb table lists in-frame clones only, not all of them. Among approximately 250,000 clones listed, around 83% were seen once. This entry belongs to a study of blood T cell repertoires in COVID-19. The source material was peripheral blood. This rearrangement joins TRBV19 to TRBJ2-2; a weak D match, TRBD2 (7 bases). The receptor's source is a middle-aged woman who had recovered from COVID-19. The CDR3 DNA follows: TGTGCCAGTAGTTCCGCCTTCCGGGGGGCGCGAGGGGAGCTGTTTTTT. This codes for CASSSAFRGARGELFF.